The T cell receptor beta chain described here comes from a study of OX40 agonist ivuxolimab in advanced cancers. In terms of the full investigation: Ivuxolimab, which targeted the costimulatory receptor OX40 (CD134), was an agonistic, fully human IgG2 monoclonal antibody. Partial responses occurred in three dose-escalation patients, of whom one had hepatocellular carcinoma and two had cutaneous melanoma. Patients were allowed to have had prior anti-PD-1, anti-PD-L1 or anti-CTLA-4 therapy, and 30% to 40% of the dose-escalation patients had previously received checkpoint inhibitors. The paper describes the monotherapy dose-escalation part (N of about 50 patients) of the phase I trial of ivuxolimab. Intravenous ivuxolimab was administered to patients every 2 weeks at six dose levels: 0.01, 0.1, 0.3, 1.5, 3 and 10 mg/kg. Among the roughly 54 dose-escalation patients, 19 had hepatocellular carcinoma, approximately 15 melanoma, 9 renal cell carcinoma and 9 head and neck cancer. In the dose-escalation cohort, around four fifths of patients were male, and the mean age was around 60 years with a range of roughly 20 to 80. The purpose of peripheral TCRbeta sequencing was to test whether ivuxolimab changed TCR sequence diversity and led to clonal T-cell expansion. What the research found in general, with its limitations: Low levels of normalized T-cell clonal expansion were also seen in some patients who did not respond. In partial responders in the 0.1-3.0 mg/kg groups, normalized peripheral clonal expansion was found to be among the lowest, especially among CD8+ T cells. After ivuxolimab, more expanded clones were found on average in CD8+ T cells than in CD4+ T cells. At doses of 0.1 to 3.0 mg/kg, clonal expansion of both CD4+ and CD8+ blood T cells was observed from baseline to week 6. Which antigens the clonally expanded peripheral T cells were specific for was not determined.

To sequence the TCRbeta CDR3 region, genomic DNA was isolated from the sorted cells. The immunoSEQ Assay was used to sequence the TCRbeta CDR3 regions. Here the immuneACCESS table is served through TCRdb, limited to in-frame sequences with V and J called. Missing clones are a known gap in these copies; in checked studies unresolved V genes cover under half, and the rest lacks a known reason. The table for this sample lists roughly 6,100 clones; about four fifths of them were counted only once. Jointly, the top ten make up approximately 13% of the sample. The V and J ends are trimmed by 3 bases and 4 bases, leaving 10 bases between them. Counted from cysteine to phenylalanine, this CDR3 has 13 amino acids. Left in the record is the CDR3 DNA by itself, 39 bases read in frame from the first base. CDR1 and CDR2 are read off the germline V gene as SQVTM and ANQGSEA. The trial excluded patients who had a history of autoimmune disease or were on systemic immunosuppression. In every dose cohort, peripheral blood was drawn for TCR sequencing at baseline, cycle 4 day 1, and cycle 7 day 1. The samples were taken from a phase I, first-in-human, multicenter, open-label dose-escalation trial of ivuxolimab. Adults with locally advanced or metastatic melanoma, renal cell, hepatocellular, or head and neck squamous cell carcinoma were enrolled in the trial. Before TCR sequencing, CD4+ and CD8+ T cells were separately sorted from peripheral blood.

For this clone: It lacks a known antigen. The input lacks base qualities; no much larger clone sits a single base away.

Sequenced material: CD4+ or CD8+ T cells sorted from blood, taken in a trial of the OX40 agonist ivuxolimab. The chain was built from TRBV29-1 and TRBJ2-1; the D segment cannot be called with confidence. The receptor comes from an adult with an advanced solid tumor such as melanoma, head and neck, liver or kidney cancer. The CDR3: CSVEFGNYNEQFF. The DNA reads TGCAGCGTTGAGTTTGGGAATTACAATGAGCAGTTCTTC.